This TCR beta chain derives from a study of blood T cells in healthy people across ages. This clonotype occurred a few times. Antigen specificity is unknown. Findings and caveats of the study: Naive T cell percentage by flow cytometry tracked strongly with beta diversity.

The authors ran a second PCR of 7 to 11 cycles using a sample-barcoded 5' primer and a J-beta primer mix. TCRdb re-analysed the 5' RACE reads in MiXCR, keeping a single row per CDR3 protein. The sample has around 1,000,000 distinct CDR3 sequences, roughly a quarter seen once. The CDR3 sequence is 13 residues long. V was pared by 6 bases and J by 2 bases, with 10 bases between. These same data were also listed under a study on T cells of mothers and their children. From that second work: Each mother gave over 8.5 million TCR beta CDR3 reads; each child, about 3 million. At a sensitivity of around 100 clones per million clonotypes, no persistent microchimeric T cell clones appeared.

The sequenced sample was blood. The chain uses TRBV12-3 or TRBV12-4 and TRBJ2-5; tentative D call: TRBD2 (5 bases). This sequence was found in a girl aged 2-10 years in good health. CDR3 residues: CASRILGQETQYF. The CDR3, as DNA: TGTGCCAGCAGAATACTAGGGCAAGAGACCCAGTACTTC.